A selection of T cell receptor beta chains follows, all from one sample in a study. TCRdb redid the calling of the RT-PCR reads with MiXCR, one entry per CDR3 protein. Seen here are more than 600,000 distinct CDR3 sequences, over 12% observed once, and the top ten hold 3% to 4.5%. The specimen was memory CD4+ T cells from blood. Receptors were obtained from a female donor in good health, serving as a healthy control. Both conserved end residues are part of each CDR3. The D gene is left open where the match is weak. Rows may omit the clone size; those that give it use once, few, many or a size class.

clone size: NA
V gene: TRBV7-6
D gene: NA
J gene: TRBJ2-7
CDR3 DNA: TGTGCCAGCAGCCCACCCGAGGACTACGAGCAGTACTTC
CDR3 protein: CASSPPEDYEQYF

clone size: many
V gene: TRBV10-3
D gene: TRBD1
J gene: TRBJ2-7
CDR3 DNA: TGTGCCATCAGCGGACAGGGAACCGACGAGCAGTACTTC
CDR3 protein: CAISGQGTDEQYF

clone size: NA
V gene: TRBV7-9
D gene: NA
J gene: TRBJ1-2
CDR3 DNA: TGTGCCAGCAGCTTAGTAGTGGGGGCTTCCCAATCGAACTATGGCTACACCTTC
CDR3 protein: CASSLVVGASQSNYGYTF

clone size: NA
V gene: TRBV19
D gene: NA
J gene: TRBJ1-5
CDR3 DNA: TGTGCCAGTAGTATAGCGTCGGTAGGTCAGCCCCAGCATTTT
CDR3 protein: CASSIASVGQPQHF

clone size: many
V gene: TRBV5-1
D gene: NA
J gene: TRBJ2-1
CDR3 DNA: TGCGCCAGCAGCTTTGACTACGCCTACAATGAGCAGTTCTTC
CDR3 protein: CASSFDYAYNEQFF

clone size: many
V gene: TRBV18
D gene: NA
J gene: TRBJ1-1
CDR3 DNA: TGTGCCAGCTCACCACCTAGGGGGGGTGAGGTACGAGCTGAAGCTTTCTTT
CDR3 protein: CASSPPRGGEVRAEAFF

clone size: many
V gene: TRBV29-1
D gene: NA
J gene: TRBJ2-7
CDR3 DNA: TGCAGCGTTGAAGATCGAGGAAACTCCTACGAGCAGTACTTC
CDR3 protein: CSVEDRGNSYEQYF

clone size: NA
V gene: TRBV14
D gene: NA
J gene: TRBJ1-1
CDR3 DNA: TGTGCCAGCAGCCAATACTACAACTCTGAAGCTTTCTTT
CDR3 protein: CASSQYYNSEAFF

clone size: once
V gene: TRBV5-4
D gene: TRBD1
J gene: TRBJ1-2
CDR3 DNA: TGTGCCAGCAGTCGACAGGGGGCGCAGGGCTACACCTTC
CDR3 protein: CASSRQGAQGYTF

clone size: NA
V gene: TRBV10-2
D gene: TRBD1
J gene: TRBJ2-7
CDR3 DNA: TGCGCCAGCCGGGACAGGGGGCAAGGGGCTCAGTACGAGCAGTACTTC
CDR3 protein: CASRDRGQGAQYEQYF

clone size: NA
V gene: TRBV19
D gene: NA
J gene: TRBJ2-1
CDR3 DNA: TGTGCCAGTAGGGGGCTAGCCGATTTAAATGAGCAGTTCTTC
CDR3 protein: CASRGLADLNEQFF

clone size: few
V gene: TRBV5-1
D gene: TRBD1
J gene: TRBJ2-6
CDR3 DNA: TGCGCCAGCAGCCCCGGGACAGGGGGCTCTGGGGCCAACGTCCTGACTTTC
CDR3 protein: CASSPGTGGSGANVLTF

clone size: few
V gene: TRBV18
D gene: NA
J gene: TRBJ2-5
CDR3 DNA: TGTGCCAGCTCACCACCTTCTTTTTCCGAGACCCAGTACTTC
CDR3 protein: CASSPPSFSETQYF

clone size: few
V gene: TRBV4-1
D gene: NA
J gene: TRBJ1-6
CDR3 DNA: TGCGCCAGCAGCCAAGATGAGGTCAGACATCCCCTCCACTTT
CDR3 protein: CASSQDEVRHPLHF

clone size: few
V gene: TRBV7-2
D gene: TRBD1
J gene: TRBJ1-1
CDR3 DNA: TGTGCCAGCAGCTTTAGGACAGGAGGGCAGGGGGCTGAAGCTTTCTTT
CDR3 protein: CASSFRTGGQGAEAFF

clone size: few
V gene: TRBV12-3/TRBV12-4
D gene: NA
J gene: TRBJ1-4
CDR3 DNA: TGTGCCAGCAGTTTGAACCGGGGTCAAAAACTGTTTTTT
CDR3 protein: CASSLNRGQKLFF

clone size: many
V gene: TRBV20-1
D gene: NA
J gene: TRBJ2-3
CDR3 DNA: TGCAGTGCTAGAGATCGGAGTTTCGGTTCTGCCCCCACAGATACGCAGTATTTT
CDR3 protein: CSARDRSFGSAPTDTQYF

clone size: many
V gene: TRBV7-2
D gene: NA
J gene: TRBJ1-5
CDR3 DNA: TGTGCCAGCAGCTTAGGGTCAACAGGGTTAGCAGGTCAGCCCCAGCATTTT
CDR3 protein: CASSLGSTGLAGQPQHF

clone size: many
V gene: TRBV7-2
D gene: NA
J gene: TRBJ2-3
CDR3 DNA: TGTGCCAGCAGCTTATCTCCCCCGGCAGGCTCAAACACAGATACGCAGTATTTT
CDR3 protein: CASSLSPPAGSNTDTQYF

clone size: NA
V gene: TRBV7-6
D gene: NA
J gene: TRBJ2-7
CDR3 DNA: TGTGCCAGCAGCCTCAGTCCGTTCTACGAGCAGTACTTC
CDR3 protein: CASSLSPFYEQYF

clone size: NA
V gene: TRBV6-1
D gene: TRBD1
J gene: TRBJ2-7
CDR3 DNA: TGTGCCAGCAGCTTCAACCGGGACAGTCTTTCCTACGAGCAGTACTTC
CDR3 protein: CASSFNRDSLSYEQYF

clone size: few
V gene: TRBV6-1
D gene: NA
J gene: TRBJ2-3
CDR3 DNA: TGTGCCAGCAGTGACGATGGCGGGGTCCGGATTAGAGATACGCAGTATTTT
CDR3 protein: CASSDDGGVRIRDTQYF

clone size: NA
V gene: TRBV6-1
D gene: NA
J gene: TRBJ1-1
CDR3 DNA: TGTGCCAGCACCAGGGAGTGGGACACTGAAGCTTTCTTT
CDR3 protein: CASTREWDTEAFF

clone size: many
V gene: TRBV29-1
D gene: NA
J gene: TRBJ2-3
CDR3 DNA: TGCAGCTCGTCTAGGGTGCGGGCCACAGATACGCAGTATTTT
CDR3 protein: CSSSRVRATDTQYF

clone size: few
V gene: TRBV2
D gene: TRBD2
J gene: TRBJ2-1
CDR3 DNA: TGTGCCAGCTTTAGGAGTTTTGGACTAGCGGGACTTGGGTCGTACAATGAGCAGTTCTTC
CDR3 protein: CASFRSFGLAGLGSYNEQFF

clone size: few
V gene: TRBV5-1
D gene: NA
J gene: TRBJ1-1
CDR3 DNA: TGCGCCAGCAGCCGGGAGGACGGGGCAGGGGTCGCTGAAGCTTTCTTT
CDR3 protein: CASSREDGAGVAEAFF

clone size: few
V gene: TRBV7-2
D gene: NA
J gene: TRBJ2-6
CDR3 DNA: TGTGCCAGCAGCCCCAGGGCCAACGTCCTGACTTTC
CDR3 protein: CASSPRANVLTF

clone size: NA
V gene: TRBV20-1
D gene: TRBD1
J gene: TRBJ1-5
CDR3 DNA: TGCAGTGCTATACCGGGACAGGGGGATCAGCCCCAGCATTTT
CDR3 protein: CSAIPGQGDQPQHF

clone size: few
V gene: TRBV7-2
D gene: NA
J gene: TRBJ2-1
CDR3 DNA: TGTGCCAGCAGCGTTACCGCCGGGACGAACTACAATGAGCAGTTCTTC
CDR3 protein: CASSVTAGTNYNEQFF

clone size: NA
V gene: TRBV9
D gene: NA
J gene: TRBJ2-5
CDR3 DNA: TGTGCCAGCAGCGTCCGCCAGGGAGCTGGGGAGACCCAGTACTTC
CDR3 protein: CASSVRQGAGETQYF

clone size: NA
V gene: TRBV27
D gene: NA
J gene: TRBJ2-3
CDR3 DNA: TGTGCCAGCAGCTCCCGGGGCAGGGGTCCGAGCACAGATACGCAGTATTTT
CDR3 protein: CASSSRGRGPSTDTQYF

clone size: few
V gene: TRBV20-1
D gene: NA
J gene: TRBJ1-3
CDR3 DNA: TGCAGTGCTAGAGATTGGGGGGAAGGAAACACCATATATTTT
CDR3 protein: CSARDWGEGNTIYF

clone size: few
V gene: TRBV29-1
D gene: NA
J gene: TRBJ2-6
CDR3 DNA: TGCAGCGTTTGGGGGGCCAACGTCCTGACTTTC
CDR3 protein: CSVWGANVLTF

clone size: NA
V gene: TRBV20-1
D gene: NA
J gene: TRBJ1-1
CDR3 DNA: TGCAGTGCTCGGTGGATAGCGAACACTGAAGCTTTCTTT
CDR3 protein: CSARWIANTEAFF